Listed below are T cell receptor beta chains from one sample, sequenced in a study of Ad26.COV2.S vaccination and SARS-CoV-2 variants. TCRdb keeps only in-frame clones here, not all; method: immunoSEQ multiplex PCR. The sample consists of approximately 300,000 clones, around 84% of them appearing once. This specimen was peripheral blood, taken in a trial of Ad26.COV2.S vaccine versus placebo. These receptors came from a person between 18 and 60 years old who received the Ad26.COV2.S COVID-19 vaccine or a placebo. CDR3s include the opening cysteine and the closing phenylalanine or tryptophan. The D gene is left open where the match is weak. Clone size is not always given. Where it is, it says once, few, many or a class for expanded clones.

D gene: .
clone size: .
V gene: TRBV7-3
J gene: TRBJ1-1
CDR3 protein: CASSLSGDGKSEAFF
CDR3 DNA: TGTGCCAGCAGCTTATCCGGGGACGGTAAAAGTGAAGCTTTCTTT

D gene: TRBD1
clone size: .
V gene: TRBV7-9
J gene: TRBJ1-2
CDR3 protein: CASSLVRQGGYGYTF
CDR3 DNA: TGTGCCAGCAGCTTAGTGAGACAGGGAGGCTATGGCTACACCTTC

D gene: TRBD2
clone size: .
V gene: TRBV5-1
J gene: TRBJ2-3
CDR3 protein: CASSAGLAGDTDTQYF
CDR3 DNA: TGCGCCAGCAGCGCAGGACTAGCGGGGGACACAGATACGCAGTATTTT

D gene: TRBD1
clone size: .
V gene: TRBV12-3/TRBV12-4
J gene: TRBJ1-1
CDR3 protein: CASSPRDRILF
CDR3 DNA: TGTGCCAGCAGTCCCCGGGACAGAATACTTTTT

D gene: .
clone size: .
V gene: TRBV27
J gene: TRBJ2-3
CDR3 protein: CASSLKRADTQYF
CDR3 DNA: TGTGCCAGCAGTTTAAAACGGGCAGATACGCAGTATTTT

D gene: TRBD1
clone size: .
V gene: TRBV2
J gene: TRBJ1-1
CDR3 protein: CASSGDRGGTEAFF
CDR3 DNA: TGTGCCAGCAGTGGGGACAGGGGGGGAACTGAAGCTTTCTTT

D gene: TRBD2
clone size: .
V gene: TRBV3-1/TRBV3-2
J gene: TRBJ2-3
CDR3 protein: CASSPRGASGDTDTQYF
CDR3 DNA: TGTGCCAGCAGCCCCCGGGGGGCTAGCGGGGATACAGATACGCAGTATTTT

D gene: .
clone size: once
V gene: TRBV7-8
J gene: TRBJ2-3
CDR3 protein: CASSFNRFLGTDTQYF
CDR3 DNA: TGTGCCAGCAGCTTCAACAGGTTCCTGGGAACAGATACGCAGTATTTT

D gene: .
clone size: .
V gene: TRBV19
J gene: TRBJ1-2
CDR3 protein: CASSEGDGYGYTF
CDR3 DNA: TGTGCCAGTAGTGAAGGGGACGGCTATGGCTACACCTTC

D gene: TRBD1
clone size: .
V gene: TRBV3-1/TRBV3-2
J gene: TRBJ2-1
CDR3 protein: CASTRHDRGRGNEQFF
CDR3 DNA: TGTGCCAGCACCCGCCACGACAGGGGTCGTGGCAATGAGCAGTTCTTC

D gene: .
clone size: .
V gene: TRBV6-5
J gene: TRBJ1-4
CDR3 protein: CASSYTRSGRVEKLFF
CDR3 DNA: TGTGCCAGCAGTTACACGCGATCCGGCAGGGTCGAAAAACTGTTTTTT

D gene: .
clone size: .
V gene: TRBV15
J gene: TRBJ2-1
CDR3 protein: CATSSGLDNEQFF
CDR3 DNA: TGTGCCACCAGCAGTGGACTGGACAATGAGCAGTTCTTC